The entry below gives a single T cell receptor (beta chain) sequence along with its context. This sample was included in a study of T-cell memory formation after mild COVID-19. The CDR3 is 14 amino acids. The germline gives CDR1 LGHNA, CDR2 YSLEER. V shed 1 base and J shed 3 bases, with 10 bases lying between them. TCRdb redid the calling of the 5' RACE reads with MiXCR, one entry per CDR3 protein. The sample has about 560,000 distinct CDR3 sequences, less than 25% seen once. This clonotype was sampled from an adult woman who had mild COVID-19 (a few samples of this study predate the infection). Cell type and time point are not known. The chain carries TRBV4-3 and TRBJ2-7; unclear D gene. Sequencing input: PBMCs or a T cell subset sorted from them (not recorded which). Written as DNA, the CDR3 is TGCGCCAGCAGCCAAGTCCGAGCAAACTACGAGCAGTACTTC. Translation: CASSQVRANYEQYF.